The clone carrying this TCR beta chain was seen a handful of times. Antigen unknown. These data come from a study of beta chain features in type 1 diabetes. The isolated RNA, all of it, was reverse transcribed, so expressed TCRB transcripts were what got sequenced. The table came from immunoSEQ multiplex PCR; TCRdb's copy has only in-frame clones and leaves some out. The sample lists around 690,000 clones, about an eighth occurring once. The CDR3 is 15 residues long. V lost 5 bases to trimming and J lost 0 bases; unmatched junction nucleotides: 5. The germline gives CDR1 PRHDT, CDR2 FYEKMQ (reference sequence). Findings and limits, study-wide: The study notes PCR might favor shorter templates equally in patients and controls. cDNA sequencing could over-represent cells with high TCR expression. Insertion counts at VDJ junctions were lower in type 1 diabetes patients, who also showed more deletions there. A closer apparent resemblance between naive, central memory and Treg TCRB repertoires was seen in patients than in healthy donors. All four CD4+ subsets of Type 1 diabetes patients contained TCRB CDR3s that were moderately but significantly shorter.

The chain carries TRBV13 and TRBJ2-3; 7 nucleotides line up with TRBD2. Sequencing was performed on naive CD4+ T cells from blood. This sequence originates from a man aged 25 to 40 with type 1 diabetes. CDR3 bases: TGTGCCAGCAGCGCGGGGCGGGGGAGCACAGATACGCAGTATTTT. This translates into CASSAGRGSTDTQYF.